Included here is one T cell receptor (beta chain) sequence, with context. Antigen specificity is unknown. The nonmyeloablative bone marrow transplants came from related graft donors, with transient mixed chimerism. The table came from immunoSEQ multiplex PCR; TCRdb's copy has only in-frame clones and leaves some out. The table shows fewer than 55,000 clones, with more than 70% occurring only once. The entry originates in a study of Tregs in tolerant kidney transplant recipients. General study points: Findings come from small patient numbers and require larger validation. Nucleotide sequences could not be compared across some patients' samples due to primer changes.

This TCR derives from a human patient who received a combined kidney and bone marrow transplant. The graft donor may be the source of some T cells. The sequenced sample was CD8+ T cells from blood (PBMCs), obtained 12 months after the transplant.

Here the CDR3 reads CASIGTGWTQYF. In DNA form, the CDR3 reads TGTGCCAGCATTGGGACAGGGTGGACCCAGTACTTC. The chain carries TRBV25-1 and TRBJ2-5, with 9 bases aligning to TRBD1. V was clipped by 7 bases and J by 7 bases; unmatched bases: 4. The V gene's germline CDR1 is MGHDK and CDR2 SYGVNS. This CDR3 has 12 amino acids.